This TCR beta chain emerged from a study of glioma-infiltrating T cells after dendritic cell vaccination. Study background: Monocyte-derived dendritic cells, cultured about 7 days with IL-4 and GM-CSF, were pulsed with autologous tumor lysate.

The immunoSEQ assay amplified TCRB CDR3 from up to roughly 2 ug DNA. Assay: immunoSEQ multiplex PCR; the TCRdb copy retains only in-frame clones and omits some. The sample yields around 83,000 clones, roughly 85% seen once. As to time point: after dendritic cell vaccination, including at tumor progression/relapse. Before vaccination, two weeks after the third vaccination, and at progression, PBMC were collected. V was clipped by 8 bases and J by 4 bases, with 11 bases between them. Germline CDR1 is MNHNY and CDR2 is SVGAGI (reference sequence). This CDR3 is built from 12 residues. This clonotype was sampled from a human donor with glioblastoma. The input for sequencing was blood, taken after dendritic cell vaccination. The V gene is TRBV6-6, the J gene TRBJ2-5; D gene uncertain. CDR3 nucleotide sequence: TGTGCCAGCCGGTCCGATCGAGAGACCCAGTACTTC. Translating it yields CASRSDRETQYF.